These 14 T cell receptor beta chains came from one sample sequenced in a study of cytomegalovirus exposure and HLA in healthy donors (dated by TCRdb to the late 2010s). The library was prepared using the immunoSEQ multiplex PCR assay. Drawn from immuneACCESS, this table holds only the in-frame rearrangements with V and J called that TCRdb kept. Clones are partly lost; checked studies trace under half to an unresolved V gene and leave the rest unexplained. For this sample the table gives hundreds of thousands of clones, of which more than 75% were detected only once. About 12% of the sample comes from the top ten. What was sequenced was PBMCs. The receptors shown here come from a man aged 18 to 29 in good health and CMV-seropositive.

For the CDR3, the DNA is TGCGCCAGCAGCTTGGAGGCCGCTTCCGAGAGAGGCTACACCTTC. Protein: CASSLEAASERGYTF. The chain employs TRBV5-1 and TRBJ1-2; D not resolved. Germline CDR1 SGHRS, CDR2 YFSETQ. The CDR3 is made up of 15 amino acids. V was shortened by 0 bases and J by 8 bases, with 17 bases between the two germline ends.

This sequence joins TRBV4-1 and TRBJ2-7, with TRBD1 identical over 8 bases. The CDR3 contains 15 residues. Germline V lookup: CDR1 MGHRA, CDR2 YSYEKL. V lost 1 base, J lost 3 bases, and 5 bases stayed unmatched. The CDR3 DNA sequence: TGCGCCAGCAGCCAAGGAGGACAGGGCTACTACGAGCAGTACTTC. Encoded protein: CASSQGGQGYYEQYF.

The chain uses TRBV5-1 and TRBJ1-2; TRBD1 agrees at 10 bases. CDR3 length: 13 amino acids. V lost 2 bases, J lost 8 bases, and 3 bases stayed unmatched. Germline assignment: CDR1 SGHRS and CDR2 YFSETQ. For the CDR3, the DNA is TGCGCCAGCAGCTTAACGACAGGGGGCGGCTACACCTTC. Amino acid sequence: CASSLTTGGGYTF.

The rearrangement joins TRBV5-1 to TRBJ1-1; unclear D gene. The germline V gene encodes CDR1 SGHRS and CDR2 YFSETQ. The V gene lost 4 bases and the J gene lost 0 bases, with 25 bases spanning the gap. The length of the CDR3 is 19 residues. CDR3 sequence: CASSPLRGSLGRMNTEAFF. CDR3 in DNA: TGCGCCAGCAGCCCCCTAAGAGGCAGTCTAGGGAGGATGAACACTGAAGCTTTCTTT.

This chain joins TRBV5-1 and TRBJ2-1; unclear D gene. The CDR3 totals 14 residues. CDR1 is SGHRS and CDR2 is YFSETQ in the germline V gene. With 1 base removed from V and 4 bases from J, the gap between germline ends came to 9 bases. This chain's CDR3 is CASSLRGHYNEQFF. DNA of the CDR3: TGCGCCAGCAGCTTGCGTGGCCATTACAATGAGCAGTTCTTC. Full variable domain (rest looked up from reference TRBV5-1 and TRBJ2-1): KAGVTQTPRYLIKTRGQQVTLSCSPISGHRSVSWYQQTPGQGLQFLFEYFSETQRNKGNFPGRFSGRQFSNSRSEMNVSTLELGDSALYLCASSLRGHYNEQFFGPGTRLTVL.

The DNA of the CDR3 is TGCGCCAGCAGCTTGGATGGGACTAGTGGCCAGACCCAGTACTTC. It encodes CASSLDGTSGQTQYF. This chain uses TRBV5-1 with TRBJ2-5, with TRBD2 matching 8 bases. The CDR3 is 15 residues long. Looked up from germline, CDR1 is SGHRS and CDR2 is YFSETQ. V trimming: 0 bases; J trimming: 6 bases; junction bases outside the gene matches: 7.

The chain links TRBV7-5 to TRBJ1-1; the table's D gene call, TRBD1, was not cross checked with the DNA. TRBV7-5 is reported as a pseudogene. The length of the CDR3 is 15 residues. The CDR3 sequence: CVRSLRAGRFTEAFF. CDR3 coding DNA: TGTGTCAGAAGCTTAAGGGCAGGGCGGTTCACTGAAGCTTTCTTT.

This chain links TRBV30 with TRBJ1-2; the D is unclear. The V end lost 5 bases, the J end lost 8 bases, and 15 bases lay between the germline ends. Per the germline V gene, CDR1 is GTSNPN and CDR2 is SVGIG (reference sequence). The CDR3 has 12 residues. The CDR3 DNA reads TGTGCCTGGGACTCTCCTATTTACGGCTACACCTTC. This translates into CAWDSPIYGYTF. Full variable domain (remainder filled in from reference TRBV30 and TRBJ1-2): SQTIHQWPATLVQPVGSPLSLECTVEGTSNPNLYWYRQAAGRGLQLLFYSVGIGQISSEVPQNLSASRPQDRQFILSSKKLLLSDSGFYLCAWDSPIYGYTFGSGTRLTVV.

The chain recombines TRBV4-3 with TRBJ1-4; perhaps TRBD1 as D (5 bases). The V and J ends lost 1 base and 7 bases respectively, with 13 bases between them. This CDR3 spans 15 amino acids. Germline values: CDR1 LGHNA, CDR2 YSLEER. The DNA for the CDR3 is TGCGCCAGCAGCCAAGGGAGCCGAGGGGCTGAAAAACTGTTTTTT. Encoded protein: CASSQGSRGAEKLFF.

J is TRBJ1-1 and V is TRBV5-1; tentatively, D is TRBD1 (5 bases). Trimming pared 2 bases from V and 5 bases from J, leaving 10 bases between. Per germline, CDR1 SGHRS and CDR2 YFSETQ. This CDR3 spans 13 amino acids. CDR3 in DNA: TGCGCCAGCAGCTTAACAGGTCTGACTGAAGCTTTCTTT. Translating it yields CASSLTGLTEAFF.

This chain connects TRBV7-7 to TRBJ2-1; D is uncertain. V lost 5 bases to trimming and J lost 5 bases, with 10 bases between them. Germline CDR1 is SSHAT and CDR2 is FNYEAQ (reference sequence). This CDR3 comprises 13 residues. CDR3 DNA: TGTGCCAGCAGCCCCGGACCAGACAATGAGCAGTTCTTC. Translated, it gives CASSPGPDNEQFF.

The gene calls are TRBV5-6 and TRBJ1-2; unclear D gene. The V gene's germline CDR1 is SGHDT and CDR2 YYEEEE. Trimming stripped 6 bases from V and 4 bases from J, with 10 bases between. The length of the CDR3 is 12 residues. Here the CDR3 DNA reads TGTGCCAGCACCACTGCCGGCTATGGCTACACCTTC. As protein: CASTTAGYGYTF.

The chain carries TRBV27 and TRBJ1-4; tentatively, D is TRBD1 (5 bases). V lost 6 bases to trimming and J lost 8 bases, with 13 bases between them. This CDR3 region has 13 residues. Germline lookup yields CDR1 MNHEY and CDR2 SMNVEV (reference sequence). The CDR3 nucleotides are TGTGCCAGCAGGTACCGGGGGGAGGAAAAACTGTTTTTT. It yields the protein CASRYRGEEKLFF. Supplemented by reference TRBV27 and TRBJ1-4, the full variable domain reads EAQVTQNPRYLITVTGKKLTVTCSQNMNHEYMSWYRQDPGLGLRQIYYSMNVEVTDKGDVPEGYKVSRKEKRNFPLILESPSPNQTSLYFCASRYRGEEKLFFGSGTQLSVL.

The V gene is TRBV5-1, the J gene TRBJ2-7, with a possible D match to TRBD2 (6 bases). The V and J ends lost 2 bases and 3 bases respectively, with 12 bases between them. This CDR3 has 14 amino acids. The germline CDR1 and CDR2 sequences are SGHRS and YFSETQ. As DNA, the CDR3 is TGCGCCAGCAGCTTATCCGGGACTTTCTACGAGCAGTACTTC. The encoded protein is CASSLSGTFYEQYF.